Listed here is a single T cell receptor (beta chain). Original analysis: By means of reference gene primer amplification, nucleated cell counts were estimated. TCRdb's table, derived via immunoSEQ multiplex PCR, lists solely in-frame clones and lacks some. V and J calls and clone size are copied from that table; D and trimming were computed from the DNA. Among 150,000 to 200,000 clones listed, roughly three quarters were seen once. V was pared by 5 bases and J by 5 bases, with 29 bases between. The CDR3 consists of 19 residues. Germline CDR1 reads SGHVS; CDR2 reads FQNEAQ. This sample was included in a study of blood T cell repertoires in COVID-19. Overall study context: The samples span acute and convalescent COVID-19 from the United States, Italy and Spain. PBMCs, B-cell-depleted T cells, or T cells were the source of the cDNA or gDNA that made up the material.

It was during active infection that Seattle patients were enrolled and then longitudinally followed. The chain couples TRBV7-8 to TRBJ2-3; D possibly corresponds to TRBD1 (7 bases). The sequencing sample was made of peripheral blood. This TCR derives from an elderly woman with COVID-19, enrolled during active disease. CDR3 in amino acids: CASSLGRGVAGGPQDTQYF. In DNA, the CDR3 is TGTGCCAGCAGCCTGGGGCGGGGTGTGGCAGGGGGGCCACAAGATACGCAGTATTTT.